This T cell receptor beta chain stems from a study of blood T cell repertoires in COVID-19. The wider study: COVID-19 samples from acute and convalescent phases originated in the United States, Italy and Spain. PBMCs, B-cell-depleted T cells, or T cells were the source of the cDNA or gDNA that made up the material.

V dropped 2 bases and J dropped 4; count of bases not matched to a gene: 3. Germline assignment: CDR1 MNHEY and CDR2 SMNVEV (reference sequence). The CDR3 has 14 residues. In the authors' methods: The authors estimated nucleated cell counts from reference gene primer amplification. Data came from immunoSEQ multiplex PCR; TCRdb stores just in-frame clones and leaves some out. Clonal size and the V and J genes are those of that table, whereas D and trimming came from the DNA. The repertoire holds approximately 150,000 clones, with about 86% as singletons. This clone has only a few counts. The chain is built from TRBV27 and TRBJ1-1; TRBD1 agrees at 8 bases. The sample consisted of peripheral blood. The sequence was collected from a man between 65 and 85 years old with active or convalescent COVID-19. The CDR3 nucleotides read TGTGCCAGCAGTTTACGACAGGGGTTCACTGAAGCTTTCTTT. This codes for CASSLRQGFTEAFF.